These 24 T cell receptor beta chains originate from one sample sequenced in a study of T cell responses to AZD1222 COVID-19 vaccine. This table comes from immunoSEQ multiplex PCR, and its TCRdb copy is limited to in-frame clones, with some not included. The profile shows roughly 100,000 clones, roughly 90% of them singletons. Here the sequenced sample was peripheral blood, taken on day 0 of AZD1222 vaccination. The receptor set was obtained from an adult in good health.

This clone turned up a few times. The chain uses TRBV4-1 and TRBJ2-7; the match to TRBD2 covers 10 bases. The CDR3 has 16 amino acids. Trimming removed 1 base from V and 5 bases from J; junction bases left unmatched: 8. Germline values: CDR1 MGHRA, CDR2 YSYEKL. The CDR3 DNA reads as TGCGCCAGCAGCCAAGGGAGCGGGAGGGCCAGCGACGAGCAGTACTTC. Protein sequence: CASSQGSGRASDEQYF.

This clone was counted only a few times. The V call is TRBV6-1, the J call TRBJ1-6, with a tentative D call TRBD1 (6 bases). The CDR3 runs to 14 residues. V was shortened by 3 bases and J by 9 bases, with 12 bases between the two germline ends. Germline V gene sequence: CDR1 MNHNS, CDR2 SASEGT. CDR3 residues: CASSENIQGSPLHF. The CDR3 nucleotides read TGTGCCAGCAGTGAGAACATACAGGGTTCACCCCTCCACTTT.

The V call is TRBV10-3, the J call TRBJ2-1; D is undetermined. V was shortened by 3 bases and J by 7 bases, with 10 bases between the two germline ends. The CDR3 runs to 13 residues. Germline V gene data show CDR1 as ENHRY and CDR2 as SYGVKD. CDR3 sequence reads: CAISDPLGNEQFF. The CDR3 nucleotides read TGTGCCATCAGTGATCCGCTTGGGAATGAGCAGTTCTTC.

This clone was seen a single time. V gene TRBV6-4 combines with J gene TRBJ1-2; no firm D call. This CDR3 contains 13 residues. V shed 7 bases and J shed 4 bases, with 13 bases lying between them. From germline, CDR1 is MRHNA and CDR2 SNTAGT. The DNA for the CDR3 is TGTGCCAGCACTGATGACGGACTCTATGGCTACACCTTC. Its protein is CASTDDGLYGYTF.

CDR3: CASSPNLGNQPQHF. In DNA form, the CDR3 reads TGTGCCAGCAGCCCGAACCTAGGCAATCAGCCCCAGCATTTT. The rearrangement joins TRBV7-2 to TRBJ1-5; D unclear. V lost 5 bases and J lost 2, with 10 bases in between. CDR1 is SGHTA, CDR2 FQGNSA, per germline. This CDR3 is built from 14 residues.

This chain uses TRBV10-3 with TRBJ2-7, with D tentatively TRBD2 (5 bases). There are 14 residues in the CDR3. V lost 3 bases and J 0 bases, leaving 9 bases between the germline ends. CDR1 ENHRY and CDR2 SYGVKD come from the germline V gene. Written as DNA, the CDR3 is TGTGCCATCAGTGACCTAGCCAGCTCCTACGAGCAGTACTTC. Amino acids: CAISDLASSYEQYF.

Here the CDR3 reads CASSLNGQGVEQYF. The CDR3 DNA reads as TGTGCCAGCAGTTTAAACGGACAGGGGGTCGAGCAGTACTTC. The V call is TRBV27, the J call TRBJ2-7, with 10 bases lining up with TRBD1. V lost 2 bases and J lost 6; bases outside the gene matches: 4. Germline lookup yields CDR1 MNHEY and CDR2 SMNVEV (reference sequence). The length of the CDR3 is 14 residues.

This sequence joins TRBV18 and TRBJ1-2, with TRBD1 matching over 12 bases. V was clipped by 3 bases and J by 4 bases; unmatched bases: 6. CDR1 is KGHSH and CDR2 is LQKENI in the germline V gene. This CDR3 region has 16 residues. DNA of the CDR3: TGTGCCAGCTCACCGGGACAGGGGGCGTCGGGCTATGGCTACACCTTC. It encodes CASSPGQGASGYGYTF. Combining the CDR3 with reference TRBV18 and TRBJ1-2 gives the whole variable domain NAGVMQNPRHLVRRRGQEARLRCSPMKGHSHVYWYRQLPEEGLKFMVYLQKENIIDESGMPKERFSAEFPKEGPSILRIQQVVRGDSAAYFCASSPGQGASGYGYTFGSGTRLTVV.

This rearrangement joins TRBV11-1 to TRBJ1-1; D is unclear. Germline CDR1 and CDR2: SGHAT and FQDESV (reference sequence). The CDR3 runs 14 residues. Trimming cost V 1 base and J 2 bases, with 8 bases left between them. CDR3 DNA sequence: TGTGCCAGCAGCTTAGGGGCAGCCAACACTGAAGCTTTCTTT. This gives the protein CASSLGAANTEAFF.

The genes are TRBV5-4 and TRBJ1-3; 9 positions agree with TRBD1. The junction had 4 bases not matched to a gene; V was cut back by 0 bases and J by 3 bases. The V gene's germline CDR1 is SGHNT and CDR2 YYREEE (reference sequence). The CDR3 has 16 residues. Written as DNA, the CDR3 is TGTGCCAGCAGCTTGGGGACAGGGGCGGTTGGAAACACCATATATTTT. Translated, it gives CASSLGTGAVGNTIYF.

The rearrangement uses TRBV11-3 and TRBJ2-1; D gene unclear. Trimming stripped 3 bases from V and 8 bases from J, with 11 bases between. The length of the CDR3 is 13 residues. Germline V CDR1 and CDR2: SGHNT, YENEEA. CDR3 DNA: TGTGCCAGCAGCTTTTTGGCGACGGATGAGCAGTTCTTC. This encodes CASSFLATDEQFF.

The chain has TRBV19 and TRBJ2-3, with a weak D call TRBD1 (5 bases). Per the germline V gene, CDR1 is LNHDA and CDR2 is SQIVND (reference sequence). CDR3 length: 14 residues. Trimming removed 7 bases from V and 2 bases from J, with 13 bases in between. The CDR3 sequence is CASIGESYTDTQYF. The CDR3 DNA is TGTGCCAGTATAGGGGAATCCTACACAGATACGCAGTATTTT.

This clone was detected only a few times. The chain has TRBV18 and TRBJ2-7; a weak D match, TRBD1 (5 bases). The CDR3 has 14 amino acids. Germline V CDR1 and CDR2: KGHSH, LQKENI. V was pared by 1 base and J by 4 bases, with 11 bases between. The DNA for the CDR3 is TGTGCCAGCTCACCACGTCAGGGAACTTACGAGCAGTACTTC. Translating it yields CASSPRQGTYEQYF.

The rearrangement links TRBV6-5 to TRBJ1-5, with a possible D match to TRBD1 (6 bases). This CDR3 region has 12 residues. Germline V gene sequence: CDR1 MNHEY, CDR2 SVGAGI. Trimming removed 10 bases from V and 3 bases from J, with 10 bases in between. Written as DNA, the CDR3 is TGTGCCACAGGGGAGTCCAATCAGCCCCAGCATTTT. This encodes CATGESNQPQHF.

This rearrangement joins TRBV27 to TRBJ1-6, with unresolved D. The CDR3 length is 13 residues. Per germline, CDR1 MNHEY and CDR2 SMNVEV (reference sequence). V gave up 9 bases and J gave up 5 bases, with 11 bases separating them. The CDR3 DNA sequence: TGTGCCAGGACGTACAGACATAATTCACCCCTCCACTTT. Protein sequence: CARTYRHNSPLHF.

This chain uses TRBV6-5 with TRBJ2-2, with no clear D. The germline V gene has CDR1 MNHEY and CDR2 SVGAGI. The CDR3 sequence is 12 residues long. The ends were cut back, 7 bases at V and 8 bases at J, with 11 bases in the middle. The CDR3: CASTHMGGELFF. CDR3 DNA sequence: TGTGCCAGCACCCACATGGGGGGGGAGCTGTTTTTT.

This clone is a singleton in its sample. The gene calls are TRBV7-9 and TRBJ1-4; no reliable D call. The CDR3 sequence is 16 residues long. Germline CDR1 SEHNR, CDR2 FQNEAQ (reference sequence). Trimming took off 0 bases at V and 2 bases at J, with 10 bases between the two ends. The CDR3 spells CASSLAGRPTNEKLFF. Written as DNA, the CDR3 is TGTGCCAGCAGCTTAGCAGGGCGGCCCACTAATGAAAAACTGTTTTTT. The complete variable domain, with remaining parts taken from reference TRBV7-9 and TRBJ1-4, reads DTGVSQNPRHKITKRGQNVTFRCDPISEHNRLYWYRQTLGQGPEFLTYFQNEAQLEKSRLLSDRFSAERPKGSFSTLEIQRTEQGDSAMYLCASSLAGRPTNEKLFFGSGTQLSVL.

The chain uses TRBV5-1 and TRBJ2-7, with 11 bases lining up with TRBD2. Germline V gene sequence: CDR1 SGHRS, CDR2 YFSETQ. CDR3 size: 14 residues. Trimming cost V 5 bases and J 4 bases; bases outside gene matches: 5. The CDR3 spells CASRTGTSGYEQYF. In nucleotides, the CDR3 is TGCGCCAGCAGAACCGGGACTAGCGGTTACGAGCAGTACTTC.

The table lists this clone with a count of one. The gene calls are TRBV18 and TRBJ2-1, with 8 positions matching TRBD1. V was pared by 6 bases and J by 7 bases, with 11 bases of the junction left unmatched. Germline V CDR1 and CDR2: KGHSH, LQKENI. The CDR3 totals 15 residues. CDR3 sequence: CASSSEQGARNEQFF. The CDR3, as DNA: TGTGCCAGCTCGTCAGAGCAGGGGGCACGGAATGAGCAGTTCTTC.

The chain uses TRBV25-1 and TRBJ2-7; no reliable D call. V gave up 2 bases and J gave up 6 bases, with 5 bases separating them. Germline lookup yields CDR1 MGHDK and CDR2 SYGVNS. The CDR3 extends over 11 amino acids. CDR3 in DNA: TGTGCCAGCAGTGAAGCAGTCGAGCAGTACTTC. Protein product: CASSEAVEQYF.

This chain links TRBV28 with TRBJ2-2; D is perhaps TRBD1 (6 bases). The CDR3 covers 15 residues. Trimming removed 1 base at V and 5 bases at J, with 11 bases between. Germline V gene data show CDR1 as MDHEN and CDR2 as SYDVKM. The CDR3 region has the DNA TGTGCCAGCAGTTTATCAGCAGGGGAGACCGGGGAGCTGTTTTTT. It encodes CASSLSAGETGELFF.

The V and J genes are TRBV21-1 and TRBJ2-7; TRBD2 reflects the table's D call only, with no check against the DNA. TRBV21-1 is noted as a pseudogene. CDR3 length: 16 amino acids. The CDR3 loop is CASSKDRQREIYEQYF. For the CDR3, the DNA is TGTGCCAGCAGCAAAGATCGCCAGCGGGAGATCTACGAGCAGTACTTC.

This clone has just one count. The DNA for the CDR3 is TGTGCCAGCAGTTTGAGTAGCGCCGCTCTGGAGTTCTTC. It translates to CASSLSSAALEFF. This chain uses TRBV12-3 or TRBV12-4 with TRBJ2-1; weak D call: TRBD2 (5 bases). CDR3 size: 13 residues. V lost 3 bases to trimming and J lost 14 bases, with 17 bases between them.

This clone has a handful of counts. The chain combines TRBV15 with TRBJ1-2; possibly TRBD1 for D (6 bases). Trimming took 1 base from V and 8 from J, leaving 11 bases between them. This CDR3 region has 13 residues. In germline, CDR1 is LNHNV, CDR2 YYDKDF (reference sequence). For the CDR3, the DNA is TGTGCCACCAGCAGAGGTAGACAGGCCGGCTACACCTTC. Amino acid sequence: CATSRGRQAGYTF.